This TCR beta chain is drawn from a study of OX40 agonist ivuxolimab in advanced cancers. The germline gives CDR1 MGHDK, CDR2 SYGVNS. CDR3 length equals 14 residues. V was clipped by 4 bases and J by 6 bases; unmatched bases: 8. The assay was immunoSEQ multiplex PCR, and TCRdb's table has in-frame clones only and misses some. This table holds some 42,000 clones, roughly 84% found once. The chain carries TRBV25-1 and TRBJ2-7; 8 positions match TRBD1. This TCR was recovered from an adult with an advanced solid tumor such as melanoma, head and neck, liver or kidney cancer. The material sequenced was CD4+ or CD8+ T cells sorted from blood, taken in a trial of the OX40 agonist ivuxolimab. The CDR3 loop reads CASSVPGGLGEQYF. As DNA, the CDR3 is TGTGCCAGCAGTGTCCCAGGGGGCTTGGGCGAGCAGTACTTC.